The 21 T cell receptor beta chains given below trace back to one sample, sequenced in a study of T cells in localized non-small cell lung cancer. Repertoires were generated with immunoSEQ multiplex PCR, while TCRdb's copy carries only in-frame clones and drops some. The data hold more than 70,000 clones, with 80% to 90% observed a single time. The sample here was peripheral blood, taken before any cancer treatment. The receptor source for this set is a man aged 35 to 69 with stage I lung adenocarcinoma.

The chain recombines TRBV5-1 with TRBJ1-1; possibly TRBD1 for D (5 bases). CDR1 and CDR2 from the germline V gene are SGHRS and YFSETQ. The V end was cut by 3 bases, the J end by 1 base, with 13 bases between. The CDR3 consists of 15 residues. The CDR3 is CASSSAGRGNTEAFF. As DNA, the CDR3 is TGCGCCAGCAGCTCGGCAGGGCGTGGGAACACTGAAGCTTTCTTT.

The chain combines TRBV5-4 with TRBJ2-3; D not certain. Germline V gives CDR1 SGHNT, CDR2 YYREEE (reference sequence). Trimming left V 4 bases short and J 7 bases short, with 7 bases between. CDR3 size: 11 residues. The CDR3 nucleotides are TGTGCCAGCAGCGGGTCTTATACGCAGTATTTT. Its protein is CASSGSYTQYF. Variable domain in full (rest from reference TRBV5-4 and TRBJ2-3): ETGVTQSPTHLIKTRGQQVTLRCSSQSGHNTVSWYQQALGQGPQFIFQYYREEENGRGNFPPRFSGLQFPNYSSELNVNALELDDSALYLCASSGSYTQYFGPGTRLTVL.

The V call is TRBV10-2, the J call TRBJ2-5; 7 bases are a match to TRBD1. The ends lost 7 bases at V and 3 bases at J; junction bases unmatched: 8. This CDR3 has 14 amino acids. CDR1 is WSHSY and CDR2 is SAAADI in the germline V gene. DNA of the CDR3: TGCGCCAGCACTCCACTTGGACAGGAAGAGACCCAGTACTTC. Protein: CASTPLGQEETQYF.

CDR3 sequence reads: CASSLSGASGYTF. The CDR3, as DNA: TGTGCCAGCAGTCTCTCGGGTGCGAGTGGCTACACCTTC. This sequence joins TRBV28 and TRBJ1-2; D unclear. Trimming took off 5 bases at V and 7 bases at J, with 14 bases between the two ends. The CDR3 sequence is 13 residues long. CDR1 MDHEN and CDR2 SYDVKM come from the germline V gene.

This chain links TRBV11-2 with TRBJ2-7; D remains unclear. Germline-derived CDR1 and CDR2 are SGHAT and FQNNGV. The CDR3 covers 9 residues. V lost 10 bases, J lost 7 bases, and 8 bases lay in between. The chain's CDR3 is CATFFEQYF. The CDR3, as DNA: TGTGCCACCTTTTTTGAGCAGTACTTC.

The chain has TRBV12-5 and TRBJ1-5; D remains ambiguous. V was pared by 1 base and J by 5 bases, with 6 bases between. This CDR3 has 13 residues. Germline V gene data show CDR1 as LGHNT and CDR2 as FRNRAP. CDR3 sequence: CASGLGDYQPQHF. DNA for the CDR3: TGTGCTAGTGGTTTGGGGGATTATCAGCCCCAGCATTTT.

The chain recombines TRBV7-9 with TRBJ2-2, with D maybe TRBD2 (5 bases). This CDR3 is built from 15 residues. V dropped 4 bases and J dropped 8 bases, with 17 bases sitting between them. In germline, CDR1 is SEHNR, CDR2 FQNEAQ (reference sequence). The CDR3 region has the DNA TGTGCCAGCAGCTGGACTTTCACCCCGGGGGGGGAGCTGTTTTTT. Translated, it gives CASSWTFTPGGELFF.

The V and J genes are TRBV7-9 and TRBJ1-1; D is perhaps TRBD1 (6 bases). CDR1 and CDR2 (germline): SEHNR, FQNEAQ (reference sequence). The CDR3 extends over 16 amino acids. V was shortened by 5 bases and J by 11 bases, with 27 bases between the two germline ends. The CDR3 nucleotides are TGTGCCAGCAGCGTCGCCCTCGGAAGGCGGGGGGGCGGGGCTTTCTTT. The encoded protein is CASSVALGRRGGGAFF.

The rearrangement joins TRBV4-1 to TRBJ1-6; 9 nucleotides line up with TRBD1. V lost 3 bases, J lost 8 bases, and 2 bases stayed unmatched. There are 14 residues in the CDR3. Germline-derived CDR1 and CDR2 are MGHRA and YSYEKL. CDR3 nucleotide sequence: TGCGCCAGCAGCCAGAGGGACAGGGATTCACCCCTCCACTTT. It codes for CASSQRDRDSPLHF.

The genes are TRBV5-1 and TRBJ1-5, with TRBD1 as a possible D gene (5 bases). The CDR3 loop spans 14 amino acids. Trimming took off 0 bases at V and 7 bases at J, with 11 bases between the two ends. Germline-derived CDR1 and CDR2 are SGHRS and YFSETQ. DNA for the CDR3: TGCGCCAGCAGCTTGGGAGGGTGGGGGCAGCCCCAGCATTTT. It specifies CASSLGGWGQPQHF.

The chain links TRBV7-9 to TRBJ1-3; perhaps TRBD1 as D (5 bases). The V gene's germline CDR1 is SEHNR and CDR2 FQNEAQ (reference sequence). This CDR3 spans 15 amino acids. V was pared by 8 bases and J by 2 bases, with 16 bases between. In DNA, the CDR3 is TGTGCCAGCTCCGACCGGGGGACGCCTGGAAACACCATATATTTT. This codes for CASSDRGTPGNTIYF.

CDR3 bases: TGTGCCACCAGCAGAGTACAGGCTTTCGAGACCCAGTACTTC. As protein: CATSRVQAFETQYF. The V call is TRBV15, the J call TRBJ2-5; a weak D match, TRBD1 (5 bases). The V and J ends lost 1 base and 5 bases respectively, with 11 bases between them. The germline V gene encodes CDR1 LNHNV and CDR2 YYDKDF (reference sequence). This CDR3 contains 14 residues.

V usage is TRBV18 and J usage is TRBJ1-6; no definite D call. CDR3 length: 14 amino acids. Germline V gene sequence: CDR1 KGHSH, CDR2 LQKENI. V lost 4 bases and J lost 14, with 18 bases in between. In DNA form, the CDR3 reads TGTGCCAGCTCACAAAGAACTTTGGCAGCCGCCCTCCACTTT. This sequence encodes CASSQRTLAAALHF.

The V call is TRBV5-6, the J call TRBJ1-1; the match to TRBD1 covers 7 bases. Germline loops: CDR1 SGHDT, CDR2 YYEEEE. J lost 4 bases, V lost 2 bases, and 5 bases had no gene match. The CDR3 runs to 14 residues. CDR3 sequence (DNA): TGTGCCAGCAGCTTACGTGGGACAGTCACTGAAGCTTTCTTT. This encodes CASSLRGTVTEAFF.

The rearrangement links TRBV2 to TRBJ1-3, with TRBD1 matching over 7 bases. The CDR3 runs to 14 residues. CDR1 SNHLY and CDR2 FYNNEI come from the germline V gene. With V trimmed by 10 bases and J by 7 bases, 13 bases remained unmatched. CDR3 residues: CAIERATGTNTIYF. The DNA for the CDR3 is TGTGCCATAGAGCGGGCGACAGGGACGAACACCATATATTTT. Variable domain in full (rest from reference TRBV2 and TRBJ1-3): EPEVTQTPSHQVTQMGQEVILRCVPISNHLYFYWYRQILGQKVEFLVSFYNNEISEKSEIFDDQFSVERPDGSNFTLKIRSTKLEDSAMYFCAIERATGTNTIYFGEGSWLTVV.

The chain uses TRBV7-9 and TRBJ1-6; unclear D gene. Trimming cost V 6 bases and J 7 bases, with 13 bases left between them. CDR1 and CDR2 (germline): SEHNR, FQNEAQ (reference sequence). This CDR3 has 14 amino acids. CDR3 loop: CASSSGVRNSPLHF. Written as DNA, the CDR3 is TGTGCCAGCAGTTCGGGAGTGAGGAATTCACCCCTCCACTTT.

This chain uses TRBV30 with TRBJ2-7, with unresolved D. CDR1 is GTSNPN and CDR2 is SVGIG in the germline V gene (reference sequence). V was cut by 2 bases and J by 2 bases, with 4 bases left in between. The CDR3 length is 11 residues. CDR3 nucleotides: TGTGCCTGGAGTTCGGCCTACGAGCAGTACTTC. This translates into CAWSSAYEQYF.

V usage is TRBV7-2 and J usage is TRBJ2-5; 7 nucleotides line up with TRBD1. Germline V gives CDR1 SGHTA, CDR2 FQGNSA. Losses at the gene ends were 6 bases for V and 5 bases for J; bases not matched to a gene: 6. The CDR3 spans 13 residues. CDR3 DNA: TGTGCCAGCAGAGGGGGCAATTGGGAGACCCAGTACTTC. This codes for CASRGGNWETQYF.

The chain uses TRBV4-3 and TRBJ2-1; D uncertain. The CDR3 runs 15 residues. Trimming left V 1 base short and J 8 bases short, with 15 bases between. Germline V gives CDR1 LGHNA, CDR2 YSLEER. CDR3 region: CASSQGANRLHEQFF. The CDR3, as DNA: TGCGCCAGCAGCCAAGGGGCCAACAGATTGCATGAGCAGTTCTTC.

This clone turned up a few times. The V call is TRBV30, the J call TRBJ1-4; unclear D gene. The CDR3 totals 14 residues. Trimming shortened V by 1 base and J by 4 bases, and 10 bases separated the two germline ends. Germline V lookup: CDR1 GTSNPN, CDR2 SVGIG (reference sequence). CDR3 DNA sequence: TGTGCCTGGAGTGAACGGCAGTTTAATGAAAAACTGTTTTTT. Residues: CAWSERQFNEKLFF. The entire variable domain, with the rest obtained from reference TRBV30 and TRBJ1-4, is as follows: SQTIHQWPATLVQPVGSPLSLECTVEGTSNPNLYWYRQAAGRGLQLLFYSVGIGQISSEVPQNLSASRPQDRQFILSSKKLLLSDSGFYLCAWSERQFNEKLFFGSGTQLSVL.

The chain recombines TRBV5-1 with TRBJ2-5, with D possibly TRBD1 on 6 matching bases. V dropped 3 bases and J dropped 5 bases, with 17 bases sitting between them. Germline V gene lookup returns CDR1 SGHRS and CDR2 YFSETQ. There are 15 residues in the CDR3. The chain's CDR3 is CASSSRQAVAETQYF. In nucleotides, the CDR3 is TGCGCCAGCAGCTCCCGACAGGCTGTAGCGGAGACCCAGTACTTC.